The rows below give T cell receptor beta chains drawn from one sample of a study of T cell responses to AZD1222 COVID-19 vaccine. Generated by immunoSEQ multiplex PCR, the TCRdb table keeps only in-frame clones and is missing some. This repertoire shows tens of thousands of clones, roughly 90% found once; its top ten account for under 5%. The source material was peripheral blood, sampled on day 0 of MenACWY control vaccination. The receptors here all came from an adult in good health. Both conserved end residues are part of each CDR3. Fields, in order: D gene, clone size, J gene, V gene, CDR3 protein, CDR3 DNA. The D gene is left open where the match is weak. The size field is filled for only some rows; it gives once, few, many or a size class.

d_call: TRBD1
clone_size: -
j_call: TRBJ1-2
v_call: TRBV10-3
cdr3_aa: CAISESKGTGEANYGYTF
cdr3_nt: TGTGCCATCAGTGAGTCAAAAGGGACAGGGGAAGCCAACTATGGCTACACCTTC

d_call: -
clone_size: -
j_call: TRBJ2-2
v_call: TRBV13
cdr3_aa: CASSYTEIPGELFF
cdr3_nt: TGTGCCAGCAGCTATACAGAGATCCCCGGGGAGCTGTTTTTT

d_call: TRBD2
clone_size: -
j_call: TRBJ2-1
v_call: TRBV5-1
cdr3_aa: CASSLEGGDYNEQFF
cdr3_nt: TGCGCCAGCAGCTTGGAGGGAGGGGACTACAATGAGCAGTTCTTC

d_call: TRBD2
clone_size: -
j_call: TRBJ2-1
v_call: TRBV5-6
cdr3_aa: CASSSGLVFSNEQFF
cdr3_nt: TGTGCCAGCAGCTCCGGACTAGTTTTTTCGAATGAGCAGTTCTTC

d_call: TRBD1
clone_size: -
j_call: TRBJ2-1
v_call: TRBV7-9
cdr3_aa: CASSGVWDRGNEQFF
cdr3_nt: TGTGCCAGCAGCGGGGTGTGGGACAGGGGGAATGAGCAGTTCTTC

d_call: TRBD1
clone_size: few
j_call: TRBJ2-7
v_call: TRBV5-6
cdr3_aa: CASSWGQPEVEQYF
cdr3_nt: TGTGCCAGCAGCTGGGGACAGCCGGAGGTCGAGCAGTACTTC

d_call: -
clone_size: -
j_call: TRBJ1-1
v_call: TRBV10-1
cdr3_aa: CASSDAQIPEAFF
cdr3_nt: TGCGCCAGCAGTGATGCCCAAATCCCTGAAGCTTTCTTT

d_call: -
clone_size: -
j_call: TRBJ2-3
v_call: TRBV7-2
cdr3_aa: CASSLEHGADTQYF
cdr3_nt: TGTGCCAGCAGCTTAGAACACGGCGCAGATACGCAGTATTTT

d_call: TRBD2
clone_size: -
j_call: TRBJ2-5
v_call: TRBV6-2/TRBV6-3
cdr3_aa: CASSYSRSAGSSETQYF
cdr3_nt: TGTGCCAGCAGTTACAGTAGGTCAGCGGGAAGCTCGGAGACCCAGTACTTC

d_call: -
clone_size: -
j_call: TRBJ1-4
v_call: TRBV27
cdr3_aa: CASSLGEKLFF
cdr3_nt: TGTGCCAGCAGTTTAGGTGAAAAACTGTTTTTT

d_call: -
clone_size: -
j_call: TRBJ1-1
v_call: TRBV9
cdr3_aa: CASSPNLNTEAFF
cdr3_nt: TGTGCCAGCAGCCCGAATTTGAACACTGAAGCTTTCTTT

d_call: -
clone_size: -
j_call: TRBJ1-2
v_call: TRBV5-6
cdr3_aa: CASSLEGVGYTF
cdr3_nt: TGTGCCAGCAGCTTGGAGGGGGTCGGCTACACCTTC

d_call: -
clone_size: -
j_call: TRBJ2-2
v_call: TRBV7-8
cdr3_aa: CASSFVSGNTGELFF
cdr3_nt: TGTGCCAGCAGCTTCGTGAGTGGGAACACCGGGGAGCTGTTTTTT

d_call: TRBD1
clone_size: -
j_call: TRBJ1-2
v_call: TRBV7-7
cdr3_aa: CASTQDRVYYGYTF
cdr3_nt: TGTGCCAGCACCCAGGACAGGGTGTACTATGGCTACACCTTC

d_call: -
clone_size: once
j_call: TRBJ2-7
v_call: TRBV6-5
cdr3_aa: CASSYSTGGPYEQYF
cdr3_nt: TGTGCCAGCAGTTACTCGACGGGCGGACCCTACGAGCAGTACTTC

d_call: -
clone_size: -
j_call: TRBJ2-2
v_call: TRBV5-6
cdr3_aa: CASTQTGIRATGELFF
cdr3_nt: TGTGCCAGCACTCAGACCGGGATCCGGGCCACCGGGGAGCTGTTTTTT

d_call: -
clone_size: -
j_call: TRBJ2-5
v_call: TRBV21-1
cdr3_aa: CASSNYRDREETQYF
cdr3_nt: TGTGCCAGCAGCAATTACCGGGACAGGGAAGAGACCCAGTACTTC

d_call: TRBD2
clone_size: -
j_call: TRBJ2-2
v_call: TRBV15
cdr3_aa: CATSRDGAGVGTGELFF
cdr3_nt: TGTGCCACCAGCAGAGACGGGGCGGGAGTCGGTACCGGGGAGCTGTTTTTT

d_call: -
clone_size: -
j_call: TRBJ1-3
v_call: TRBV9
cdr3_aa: CASSVEGNTIYF
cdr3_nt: TGTGCCAGCAGCGTTGAGGGAAACACCATATATTTT

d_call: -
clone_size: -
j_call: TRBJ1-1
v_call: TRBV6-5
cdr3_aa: CASSYSKGQITEAFF
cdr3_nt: TGTGCCAGCAGTTACTCGAAAGGCCAAATTACTGAAGCTTTCTTT

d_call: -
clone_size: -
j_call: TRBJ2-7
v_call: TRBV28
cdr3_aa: CASSLYTLGTYEQYF
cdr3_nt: TGTGCCAGCAGTTTATACACGCTGGGTACCTACGAGCAGTACTTC

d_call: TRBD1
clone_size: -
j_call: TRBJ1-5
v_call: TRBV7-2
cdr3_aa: CASSPDPGQGHQPQHF
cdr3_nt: TGTGCCAGCAGCCCCGATCCGGGACAGGGGCATCAGCCCCAGCATTTT

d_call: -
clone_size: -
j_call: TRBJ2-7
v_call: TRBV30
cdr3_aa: CAWTPGRGREQYF
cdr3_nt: TGTGCCTGGACTCCGGGAAGGGGACGCGAGCAGTACTTC

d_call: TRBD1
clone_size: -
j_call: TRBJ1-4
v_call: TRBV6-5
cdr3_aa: CASSWGTGDNEKLFF
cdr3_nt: TGTGCCAGCAGTTGGGGCACAGGGGATAATGAAAAACTGTTTTTT

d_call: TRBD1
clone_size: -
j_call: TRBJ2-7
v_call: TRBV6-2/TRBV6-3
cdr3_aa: CASSWGTGVYEQYF
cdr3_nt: TGTGCCAGCAGTTGGGGGACAGGGGTCTACGAGCAGTACTTC

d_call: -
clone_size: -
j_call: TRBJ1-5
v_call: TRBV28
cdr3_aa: CASLTPFTSNQPQHF
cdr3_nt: TGTGCCAGCTTAACTCCGTTTACTAGCAATCAGCCCCAGCATTTT

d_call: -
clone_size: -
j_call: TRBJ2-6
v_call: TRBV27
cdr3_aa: CASSFVGSGANVLTF
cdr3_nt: TGTGCCAGCAGTTTCGTAGGCTCTGGGGCCAACGTCCTGACTTTC

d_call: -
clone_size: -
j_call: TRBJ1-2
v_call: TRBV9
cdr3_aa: CASSVTPAKGGYTF
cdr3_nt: TGTGCCAGCAGCGTTACCCCAGCTAAGGGGGGCTACACCTTC

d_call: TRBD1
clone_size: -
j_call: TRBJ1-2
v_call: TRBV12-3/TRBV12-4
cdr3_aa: CASSRGQEYGYTF
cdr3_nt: TGTGCCAGCAGCCGGGGACAGGAGTATGGCTACACCTTC

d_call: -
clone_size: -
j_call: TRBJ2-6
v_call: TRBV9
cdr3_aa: CASSVLEDPGSRLGSGANVLTF
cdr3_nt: TGTGCCAGCAGCGTCCTTGAAGATCCGGGATCCCGGCTGGGCTCTGGGGCCAACGTCCTGACTTTC

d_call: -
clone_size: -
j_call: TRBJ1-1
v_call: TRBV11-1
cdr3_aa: CASSFEYMNTEAFF
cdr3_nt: TGTGCCAGCAGCTTCGAATATATGAACACTGAAGCTTTCTTT

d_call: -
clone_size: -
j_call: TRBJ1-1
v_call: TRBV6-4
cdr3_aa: CASSDKHSTEAFF
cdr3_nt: TGTGCCAGCAGTGACAAACACAGCACTGAAGCTTTCTTT

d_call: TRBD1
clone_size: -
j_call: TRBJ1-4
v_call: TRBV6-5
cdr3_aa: CASSSGQGNNEKLFF
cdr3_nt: TGTGCCAGCAGTTCCGGACAGGGTAATAATGAAAAACTGTTTTTT

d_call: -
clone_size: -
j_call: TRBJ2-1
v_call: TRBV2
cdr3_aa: CASSDGQPYNEQFF
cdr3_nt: TGTGCCAGCAGTGATGGACAGCCCTACAATGAGCAGTTCTTC

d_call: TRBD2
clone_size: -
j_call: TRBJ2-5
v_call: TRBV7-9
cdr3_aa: CASSSPGGGQTQYF
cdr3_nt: TGTGCCAGCAGCTCCCCGGGGGGGGGCCAGACCCAGTACTTC

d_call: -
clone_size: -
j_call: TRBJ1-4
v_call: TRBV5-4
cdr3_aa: CASSLEPGQGEKLFF
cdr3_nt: TGTGCCAGCAGCTTGGAACCGGGGCAGGGTGAAAAACTGTTTTTT

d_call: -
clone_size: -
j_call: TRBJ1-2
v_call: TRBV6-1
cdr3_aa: CASSELGDESDGYTF
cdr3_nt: TGTGCCAGCAGTGAATTGGGGGACGAAAGCGATGGCTACACCTTC

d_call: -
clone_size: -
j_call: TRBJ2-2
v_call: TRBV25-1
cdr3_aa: CASSEYTDGLTGELFF
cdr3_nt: TGTGCCAGCAGTGAATATACGGACGGATTGACCGGGGAGCTGTTTTTT

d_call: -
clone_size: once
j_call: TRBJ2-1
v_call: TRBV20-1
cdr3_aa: CSASVALTSSYNEQFF
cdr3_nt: TGCAGTGCTAGTGTCGCGCTAACGAGCTCCTACAATGAGCAGTTCTTC

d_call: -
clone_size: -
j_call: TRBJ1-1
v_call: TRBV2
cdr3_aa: CASLMNTEAFF
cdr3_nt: TGTGCCAGCTTGATGAACACTGAAGCTTTCTTT

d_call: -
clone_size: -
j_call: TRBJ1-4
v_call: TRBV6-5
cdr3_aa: CASSPLGATNEKLFF
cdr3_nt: TGTGCCAGCAGTCCTTTGGGAGCAACTAATGAAAAACTGTTTTTT

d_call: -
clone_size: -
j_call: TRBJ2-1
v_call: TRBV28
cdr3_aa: CASTLLEGPRNEQFF
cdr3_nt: TGTGCCAGCACCTTACTCGAGGGGCCTCGCAATGAGCAGTTCTTC

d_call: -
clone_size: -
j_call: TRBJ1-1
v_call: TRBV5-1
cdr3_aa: CASSVGNTEAFF
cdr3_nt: TGCGCCAGCAGCGTAGGGAACACTGAAGCTTTCTTT

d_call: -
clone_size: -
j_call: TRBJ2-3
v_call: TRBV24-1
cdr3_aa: CATAGPGRKKDTQYF
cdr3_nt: TGTGCCACAGCCGGTCCGGGACGCAAGAAAGATACGCAGTATTTT

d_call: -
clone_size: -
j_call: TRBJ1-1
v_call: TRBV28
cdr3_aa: CASSLAQGTEAFF
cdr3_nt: TGTGCCAGCAGTTTAGCCCAGGGCACTGAAGCTTTCTTT

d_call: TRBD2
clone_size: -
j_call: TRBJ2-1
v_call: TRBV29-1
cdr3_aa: CSVREGNEQFF
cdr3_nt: TGCAGCGTTAGGGAGGGCAATGAGCAGTTCTTC

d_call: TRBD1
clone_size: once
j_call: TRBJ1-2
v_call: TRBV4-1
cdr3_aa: CASSHNQGAYGYTF
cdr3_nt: TGCGCCAGCAGCCACAACCAGGGGGCCTATGGCTACACCTTC

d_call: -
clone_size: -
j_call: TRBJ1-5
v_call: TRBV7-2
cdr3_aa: CASSLGLWGQPQHF
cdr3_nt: TGTGCCAGCAGCTTAGGCCTCTGGGGGCAGCCCCAGCATTTT

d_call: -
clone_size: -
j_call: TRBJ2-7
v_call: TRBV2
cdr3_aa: CASSDQGSSYEQYF
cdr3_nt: TGTGCCAGCAGTGATCAGGGTAGCTCCTACGAGCAGTACTTC

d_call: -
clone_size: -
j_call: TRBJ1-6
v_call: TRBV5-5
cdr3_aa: CASSPLVSGNNSPLHF
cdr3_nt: TGTGCCAGCAGCCCTTTGGTTTCCGGGAATAATTCACCCCTCCACTTT

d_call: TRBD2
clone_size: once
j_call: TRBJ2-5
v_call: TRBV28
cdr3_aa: CASSAGLADQETQYF
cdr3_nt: TGTGCCAGCAGCGCAGGACTAGCGGACCAAGAGACCCAGTACTTC

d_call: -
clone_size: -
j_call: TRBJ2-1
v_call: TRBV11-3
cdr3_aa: CASSSGYSYNEQFF
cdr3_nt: TGTGCCAGCAGCTCCGGATACTCCTACAATGAGCAGTTCTTC

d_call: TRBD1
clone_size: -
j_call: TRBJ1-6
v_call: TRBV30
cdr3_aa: CAWSRDRESPLHF
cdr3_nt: TGTGCCTGGAGCCGGGACAGAGAGTCACCCCTCCACTTT

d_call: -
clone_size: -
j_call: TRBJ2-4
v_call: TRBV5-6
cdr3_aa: CASSRRGAKNIQYF
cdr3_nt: TGTGCCAGCAGCCGTCGGGGGGCCAAAAACATTCAGTACTTC